The clone carrying this T cell receptor (beta chain) was detected once. The CDR3 consists of 19 residues. V gave up 3 bases and J gave up 7 bases; unmatched junction bases: 17. From germline, CDR1 is SGHTA and CDR2 FQGNSA. This entry comes from a study of blood T cell repertoires in COVID-19. The overall study: From the United States, Italy and Spain came samples of acute and convalescent COVID-19. From T cells, B-cell-depleted T cells, or PBMCs came the material, which was cDNA or gDNA.

Original data processing: Amplifying reference gene primers gave estimates of nucleated cell counts. Profiled with immunoSEQ multiplex PCR; TCRdb holds only in-frame clones, not every one. Clone size and the V and J calls come from that table; the DNA yielded D and trimming. Of 35,000 to 40,000 clones listed, about 87% are singletons. The clonotype originates from a human donor in a cohort sampled during active COVID-19. This chain joins TRBV7-2 and TRBJ2-1; the match to TRBD2 covers 11 bases. Material: peripheral blood. The CDR3 protein is CASSFRLGPTSGEGNEQFF. DNA of the CDR3: TGTGCCAGCAGCTTTAGATTGGGCCCGACTAGCGGGGAGGGAAATGAGCAGTTCTTC.